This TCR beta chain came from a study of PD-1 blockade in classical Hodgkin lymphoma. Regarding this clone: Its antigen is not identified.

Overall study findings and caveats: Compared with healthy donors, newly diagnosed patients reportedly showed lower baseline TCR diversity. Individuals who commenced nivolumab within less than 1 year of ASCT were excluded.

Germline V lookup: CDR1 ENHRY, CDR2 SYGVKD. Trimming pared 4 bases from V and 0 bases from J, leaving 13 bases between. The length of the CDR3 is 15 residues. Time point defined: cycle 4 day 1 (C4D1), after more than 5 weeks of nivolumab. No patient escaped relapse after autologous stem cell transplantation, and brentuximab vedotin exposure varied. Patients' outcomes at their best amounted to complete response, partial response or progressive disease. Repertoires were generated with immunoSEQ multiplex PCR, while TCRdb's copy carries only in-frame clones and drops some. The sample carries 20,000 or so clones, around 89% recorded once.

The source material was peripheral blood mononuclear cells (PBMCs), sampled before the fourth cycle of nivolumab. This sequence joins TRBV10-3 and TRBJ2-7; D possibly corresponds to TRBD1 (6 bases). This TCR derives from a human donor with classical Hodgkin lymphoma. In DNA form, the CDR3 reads TGTGCCATCAGTGCAGGGGAAAGCAGCTCCTACGAGCAGTACTTC. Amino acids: CAISAGESSSYEQYF.